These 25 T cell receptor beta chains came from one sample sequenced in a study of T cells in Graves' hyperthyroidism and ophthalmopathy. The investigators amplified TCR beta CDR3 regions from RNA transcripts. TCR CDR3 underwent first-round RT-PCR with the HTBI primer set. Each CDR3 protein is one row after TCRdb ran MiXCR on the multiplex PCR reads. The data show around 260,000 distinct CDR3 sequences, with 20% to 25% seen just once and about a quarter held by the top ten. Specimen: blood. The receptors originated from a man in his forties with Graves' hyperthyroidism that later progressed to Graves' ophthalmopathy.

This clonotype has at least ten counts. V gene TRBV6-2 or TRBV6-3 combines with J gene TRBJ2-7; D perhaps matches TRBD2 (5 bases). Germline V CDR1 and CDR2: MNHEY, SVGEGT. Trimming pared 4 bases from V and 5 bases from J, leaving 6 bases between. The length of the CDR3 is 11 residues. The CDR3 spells CASSFGDEQYF. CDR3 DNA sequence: TGTGCCAGCAGTTTCGGGGACGAGCAGTACTTC.

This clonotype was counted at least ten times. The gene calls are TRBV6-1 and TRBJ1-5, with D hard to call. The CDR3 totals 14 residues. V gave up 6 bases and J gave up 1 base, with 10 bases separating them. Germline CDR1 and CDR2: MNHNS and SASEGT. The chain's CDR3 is CASSPLASNQPQHF. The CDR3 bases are TGTGCCAGCAGCCCCCTTGCCAGCAATCAGCCCCAGCATTTT.

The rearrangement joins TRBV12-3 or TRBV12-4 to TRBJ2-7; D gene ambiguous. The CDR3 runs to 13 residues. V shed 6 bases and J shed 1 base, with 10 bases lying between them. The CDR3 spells CASRIQESYEQYF. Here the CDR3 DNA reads TGTGCCAGCAGGATCCAGGAGTCCTACGAGCAGTACTTC.

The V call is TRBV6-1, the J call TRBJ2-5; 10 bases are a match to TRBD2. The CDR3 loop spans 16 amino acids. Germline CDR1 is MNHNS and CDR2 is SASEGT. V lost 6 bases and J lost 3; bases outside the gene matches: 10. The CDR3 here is CASRTSGLAGEETQYF. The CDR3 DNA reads TGTGCCAGCAGAACCTCCGGGCTAGCGGGAGAAGAGACCCAGTACTTC.

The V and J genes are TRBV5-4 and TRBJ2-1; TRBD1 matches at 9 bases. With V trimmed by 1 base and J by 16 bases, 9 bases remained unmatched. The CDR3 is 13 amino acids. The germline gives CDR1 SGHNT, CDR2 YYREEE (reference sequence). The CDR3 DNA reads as TGTGCCAGCAGCTTGTCGCACCGGGACAGGGTCTTCTTC. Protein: CASSLSHRDRVFF.

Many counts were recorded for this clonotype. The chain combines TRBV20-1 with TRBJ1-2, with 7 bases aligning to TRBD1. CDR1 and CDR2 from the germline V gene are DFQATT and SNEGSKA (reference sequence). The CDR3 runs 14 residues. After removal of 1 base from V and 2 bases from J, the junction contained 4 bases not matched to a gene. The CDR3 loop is CSARAFRGNYGYTF. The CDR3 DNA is TGCAGTGCTAGAGCCTTCAGGGGGAACTATGGCTACACCTTC.

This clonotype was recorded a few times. CDR3 amino acids: CASSPLAGGPTGELFF. The CDR3 DNA reads as TGTGCCAGCAGCCCACTAGCGGGAGGGCCCACCGGGGAGCTGTTTTTT. The genes are TRBV4-2 and TRBJ2-2, with 13 positions matching TRBD2. V was pared by 4 bases and J by 4 bases, with 3 bases of the junction left unmatched. CDR3 length: 16 residues. CDR1 is LGHNA and CDR2 is YNFKEQ in the germline V gene.

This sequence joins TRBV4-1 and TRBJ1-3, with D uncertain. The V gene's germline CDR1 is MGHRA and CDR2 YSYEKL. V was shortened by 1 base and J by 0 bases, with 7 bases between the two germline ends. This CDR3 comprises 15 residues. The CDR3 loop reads CASSQGYSSGNTIYF. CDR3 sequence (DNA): TGCGCCAGCAGCCAAGGGTACAGCTCTGGAAACACCATATATTTT.

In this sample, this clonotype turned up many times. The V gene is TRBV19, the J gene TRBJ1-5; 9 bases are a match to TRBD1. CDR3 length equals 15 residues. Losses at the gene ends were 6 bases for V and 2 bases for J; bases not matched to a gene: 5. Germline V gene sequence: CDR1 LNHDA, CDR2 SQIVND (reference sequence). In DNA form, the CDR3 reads TGTGCCAGTAGGATTACAGGGGGCCGCAATCAGCCCCAGCATTTT. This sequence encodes CASRITGGRNQPQHF.

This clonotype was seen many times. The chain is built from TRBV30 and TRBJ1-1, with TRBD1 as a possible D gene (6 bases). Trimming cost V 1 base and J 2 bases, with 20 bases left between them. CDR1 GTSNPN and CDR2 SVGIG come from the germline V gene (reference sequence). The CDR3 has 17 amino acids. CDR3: CAWSAPPGGHPNTEAFF. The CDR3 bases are TGTGCCTGGAGTGCCCCCCCCGGGGGGCATCCAAACACTGAAGCTTTCTTT.

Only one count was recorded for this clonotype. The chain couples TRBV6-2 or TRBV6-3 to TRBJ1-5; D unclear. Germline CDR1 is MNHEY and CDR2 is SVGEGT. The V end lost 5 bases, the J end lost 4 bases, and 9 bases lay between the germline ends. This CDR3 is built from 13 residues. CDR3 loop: CASSTPGNQPQHF. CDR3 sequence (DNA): TGTGCCAGCAGTACCCCCGGGAATCAGCCCCAGCATTTT.

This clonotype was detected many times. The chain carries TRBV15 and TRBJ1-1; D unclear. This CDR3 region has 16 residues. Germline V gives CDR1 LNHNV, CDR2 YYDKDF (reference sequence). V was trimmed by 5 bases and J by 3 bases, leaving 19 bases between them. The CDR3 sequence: CATSGPPQNSYTEAFF. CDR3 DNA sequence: TGTGCCACCAGCGGCCCCCCCCAAAACAGTTACACTGAAGCTTTCTTT.

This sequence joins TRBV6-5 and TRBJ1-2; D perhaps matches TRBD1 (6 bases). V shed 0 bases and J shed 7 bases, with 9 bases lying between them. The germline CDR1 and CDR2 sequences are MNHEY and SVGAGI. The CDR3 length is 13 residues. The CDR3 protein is CASSYSQGLGYTF. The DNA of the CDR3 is TGTGCCAGCAGTTACTCGCAGGGGCTTGGCTACACCTTC.

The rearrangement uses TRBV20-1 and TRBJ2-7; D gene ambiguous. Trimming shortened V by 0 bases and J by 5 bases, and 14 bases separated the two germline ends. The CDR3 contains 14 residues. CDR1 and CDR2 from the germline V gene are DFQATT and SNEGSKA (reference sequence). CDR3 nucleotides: TGCAGTGCTAGAGATATCGCAATACCTGACGAGCAGTACTTC. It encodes CSARDIAIPDEQYF.

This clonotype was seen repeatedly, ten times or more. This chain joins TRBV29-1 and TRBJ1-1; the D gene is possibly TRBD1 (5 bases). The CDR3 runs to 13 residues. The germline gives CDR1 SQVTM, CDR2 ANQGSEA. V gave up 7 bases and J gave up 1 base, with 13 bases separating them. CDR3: CSATLTENTEAFF. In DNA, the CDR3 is TGCAGCGCTACCCTGACAGAGAACACTGAAGCTTTCTTT.

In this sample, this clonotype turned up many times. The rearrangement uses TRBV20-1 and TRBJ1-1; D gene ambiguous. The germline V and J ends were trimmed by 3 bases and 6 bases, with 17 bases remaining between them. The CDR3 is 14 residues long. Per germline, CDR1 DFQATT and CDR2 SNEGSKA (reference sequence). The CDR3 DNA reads TGCAGTGCTAGTCCCCCTATCGGCTATCCTGAAGCTTTCTTT. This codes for CSASPPIGYPEAFF.

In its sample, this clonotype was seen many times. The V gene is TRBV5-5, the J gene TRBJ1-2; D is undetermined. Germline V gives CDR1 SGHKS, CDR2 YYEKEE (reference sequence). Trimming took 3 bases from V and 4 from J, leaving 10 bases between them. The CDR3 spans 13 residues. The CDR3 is CASSSANFYGYTF. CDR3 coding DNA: TGTGCCAGCAGCTCCGCTAACTTCTATGGCTACACCTTC.

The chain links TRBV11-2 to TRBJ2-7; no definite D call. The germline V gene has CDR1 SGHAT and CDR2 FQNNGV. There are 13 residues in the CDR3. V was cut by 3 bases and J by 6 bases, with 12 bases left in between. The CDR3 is CASSLGEPGEQYF. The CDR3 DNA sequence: TGTGCCAGCAGCTTGGGCGAACCCGGCGAGCAGTACTTC.

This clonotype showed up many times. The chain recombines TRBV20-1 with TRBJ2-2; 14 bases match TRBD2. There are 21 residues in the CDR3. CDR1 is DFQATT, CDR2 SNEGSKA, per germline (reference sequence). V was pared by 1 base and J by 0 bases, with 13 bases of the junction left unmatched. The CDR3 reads CSARAPSGTSGRMANTGELFF. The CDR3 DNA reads TGCAGTGCTAGAGCACCTTCCGGGACTAGCGGGAGAATGGCGAACACCGGGGAGCTGTTTTTT.

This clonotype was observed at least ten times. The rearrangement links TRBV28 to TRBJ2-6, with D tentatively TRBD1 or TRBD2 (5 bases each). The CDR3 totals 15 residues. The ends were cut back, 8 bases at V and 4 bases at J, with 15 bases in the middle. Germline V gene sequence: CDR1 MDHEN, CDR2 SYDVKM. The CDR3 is CASRYGAWGANVLTF. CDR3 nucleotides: TGTGCCAGCCGTTACGGGGCCTGGGGGGCCAACGTCCTGACTTTC.

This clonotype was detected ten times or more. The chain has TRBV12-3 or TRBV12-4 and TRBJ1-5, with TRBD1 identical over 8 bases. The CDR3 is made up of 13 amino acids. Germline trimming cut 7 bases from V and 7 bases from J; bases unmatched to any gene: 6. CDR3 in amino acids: CASNDRGGQPQHF. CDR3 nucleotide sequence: TGTGCCAGCAACGACAGGGGTGGGCAGCCCCAGCATTTT.

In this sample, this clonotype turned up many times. CDR3 sequence: CASTRPGDGYTF. CDR3 in DNA: TGTGCCAGTACCCGACCGGGGGATGGCTACACCTTC. V gene TRBV19 combines with J gene TRBJ1-2, with D maybe TRBD1 (5 bases). Trimming took off 7 bases at V and 6 bases at J, with 12 bases between the two ends. The CDR3 runs 12 residues. Germline V gene lookup returns CDR1 LNHDA and CDR2 SQIVND (reference sequence).

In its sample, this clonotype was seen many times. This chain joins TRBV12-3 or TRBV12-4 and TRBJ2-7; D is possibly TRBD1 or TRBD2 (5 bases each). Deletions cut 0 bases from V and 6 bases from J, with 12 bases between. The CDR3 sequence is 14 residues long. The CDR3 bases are TGTGCCAGCAGTTTAGCCCGGTCAGGGACCGAGCAGTACTTC. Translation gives CASSLARSGTEQYF.

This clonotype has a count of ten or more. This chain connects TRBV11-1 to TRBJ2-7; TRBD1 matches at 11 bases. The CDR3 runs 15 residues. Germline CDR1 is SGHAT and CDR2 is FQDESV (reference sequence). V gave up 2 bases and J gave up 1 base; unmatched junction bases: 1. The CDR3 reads CASSLRDRGSYEQYF. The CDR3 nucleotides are TGTGCCAGCAGCTTAAGGGACAGGGGGTCCTACGAGCAGTACTTC.

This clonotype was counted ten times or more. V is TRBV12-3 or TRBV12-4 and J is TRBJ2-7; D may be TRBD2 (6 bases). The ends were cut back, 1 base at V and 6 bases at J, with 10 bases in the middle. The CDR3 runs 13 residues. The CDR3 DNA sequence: TGTGCCAGCAGTTTAGTAAACGGGGGCGAGCAGTACTTC. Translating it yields CASSLVNGGEQYF.